Listed below are T cell receptor beta chains from one sample, sequenced in a study of T cell responses to AZD1222 COVID-19 vaccine. Method: immunoSEQ multiplex PCR; TCRdb's copy keeps in-frame clones and lacks some. In the table there are over 150,000 clones, almost 90% of which are singletons. The starting material was peripheral blood, obtained 28 days after the second AZD1222 dose. These receptor sequences come from an adult who received the AZD1222 COVID-19 vaccine. Both conserved end residues are part of each CDR3. Each record gives: CDR3 protein, CDR3 DNA, clone size, D gene, V gene, J gene. The D gene is left open where the match is weak. Where a row states a size, it is once, few, many or the class of an expanded clone; other rows omit it.

CDR3: CASSPRGGVDNSPLHF
DNA: TGTGCCAGCAGCCCCAGGGGAGGTGTGGATAATTCACCCCTCCACTTT
size: -
D: -
V: TRBV4-2
J: TRBJ1-6

CDR3: CASSQGPGQAYEQYF
DNA: TGTGCCAGCAGCCAAGGCCCGGGACAGGCCTACGAGCAGTACTTC
size: -
D: TRBD1
V: TRBV4-2
J: TRBJ2-7

CDR3: CASSGTPIPNEKLFF
DNA: TGTGCCAGCAGCGGGACACCCATACCTAATGAAAAACTGTTTTTT
size: -
D: -
V: TRBV6-8
J: TRBJ1-4

CDR3: CASSQEEGPYGYTF
DNA: TGCGCCAGCAGCCAAGAAGAGGGACCCTATGGCTACACCTTC
size: -
D: -
V: TRBV4-3
J: TRBJ1-2

CDR3: CAWISGTPANYGYTF
DNA: TGTGCCTGGATCTCCGGGACGCCAGCTAACTATGGCTACACCTTC
size: -
D: -
V: TRBV30
J: TRBJ1-2

CDR3: CASSRQARNQPQHF
DNA: TGTGCCAGCAGTCGTCAGGCTCGGAATCAGCCCCAGCATTTT
size: -
D: -
V: TRBV2
J: TRBJ1-5

CDR3: CASSQVGTPYGYTF
DNA: TGTGCCAGCAGCCAAGTTGGGACACCTTATGGCTACACCTTC
size: few
D: -
V: TRBV14
J: TRBJ1-2

CDR3: CASSLGPGGYTF
DNA: TGTGCCAGCAGTTTGGGGCCAGGAGGCTACACCTTC
size: -
D: -
V: TRBV12-3/TRBV12-4
J: TRBJ1-2

CDR3: CASSPTGPPHTDTQYF
DNA: TGTGCCAGCAGTCCGACAGGGCCGCCCCACACAGATACGCAGTATTTT
size: -
D: TRBD1
V: TRBV6-4
J: TRBJ2-3

CDR3: CASSSTGRTEAFF
DNA: TGTGCCAGTAGTTCGACAGGGCGCACTGAAGCTTTCTTT
size: -
D: TRBD1
V: TRBV19
J: TRBJ1-1

CDR3: CASSESVVPYEQYF
DNA: TGCGCCAGCAGTGAGTCGGTGGTGCCTTACGAGCAGTACTTC
size: -
D: -
V: TRBV10-1
J: TRBJ2-7

CDR3: CATRTTLNTEAFF
DNA: TGCGCCACCAGGACAACCCTGAACACTGAAGCTTTCTTT
size: once
D: -
V: TRBV5-1
J: TRBJ1-1

CDR3: CASSLEGGGLGEQFF
DNA: TGTGCCAGCAGCTTAGAAGGCGGGGGGCTCGGTGAGCAGTTCTTC
size: -
D: TRBD2
V: TRBV7-2
J: TRBJ2-1

CDR3: CASGTSTGPSGNTIYF
DNA: TGTGCCAGTGGGACGTCGACAGGGCCCTCCGGAAACACCATATATTTT
size: -
D: TRBD1
V: TRBV19
J: TRBJ1-3

CDR3: CASSFGDFNYGYTF
DNA: TGCGCCAGCAGCTTCGGAGATTTTAACTATGGCTACACCTTC
size: -
D: -
V: TRBV5-1
J: TRBJ1-2